The rows below give T cell receptor beta chains drawn from one sample of a study of shared clonotypes between healthy human individuals. Sequenced by immunoSEQ multiplex PCR; TCRdb stores in-frame clones only, minus some. The sample lists 2,500,000 or so clones; over 85% were seen once. The sample taken for sequencing was naive CD4+ T cells sorted from blood. The origin of the receptors is a young man in good health. The CDR3 runs from the conserved cysteine through the conserved F or W. A D gene is named only where the DNA matches it firmly. Part of the rows lack a size; the others show once, few, many or a class for expanded clones.

cdr3_nt | cdr3_aa | d_call | j_call | clone_size | v_call | cdr3_length
TGCGCCAGCAGCTTGGCTAGCCCTGGGGAGCAGTTCTTC | CASSLASPGEQFF | - | TRBJ2-1 | - | TRBV5-1 | 13
TGTGCCAGTAGTATAGGTCGGGACAACTATGGCTACACCTTC | CASSIGRDNYGYTF | - | TRBJ1-2 | - | TRBV19 | 14
TGTGCCATCAGGGCACAGGGTGAGGGAGAGACCCAGTACTTC | CAIRAQGEGETQYF | - | TRBJ2-5 | - | TRBV10-3 | 14
TGTGCCAGCAGTTTAAGTTCCCTCTATAATTCACCCCTCCACTTT | CASSLSSLYNSPLHF | - | TRBJ1-6 | - | TRBV28 | 15
TGTGCCAGCATATCCAGCGGGGCTAGCACAGATACGCAGTATTTT | CASISSGASTDTQYF | TRBD2 | TRBJ2-3 | - | TRBV2 | 15
TGTGCCAGCAGCCGCGAGACAGGGTCCGGGGAGCTGTTTTTT | CASSRETGSGELFF | TRBD1 | TRBJ2-2 | - | TRBV14 | 14
TGTGCCAGCAGCTTTGGGACAGGGCGGAACACTGAAGCTTTCTTT | CASSFGTGRNTEAFF | TRBD1 | TRBJ1-1 | - | TRBV5-6 | 15
TGTGCCAGCAGTGAAGCGACAGCTGGGGCCAACGTCCTGACTTTC | CASSEATAGANVLTF | - | TRBJ2-6 | - | TRBV6-1 | 15
TGCGCCAGCAGCTTGGTCGGGGGCCAAATCACTGAAGCTTTCTTT | CASSLVGGQITEAFF | - | TRBJ1-1 | once | TRBV5-1 | 15
TGTGCCAGTAGGGGACTAGCGGGAGGGCCCTACAATGAGCAGTTCTTC | CASRGLAGGPYNEQFF | TRBD2 | TRBJ2-1 | - | TRBV19 | 16
TGTGCCAGCAGCTCCGGCGGGGCTCAAGAGACCCAGTACTTC | CASSSGGAQETQYF | - | TRBJ2-5 | - | TRBV5-4 | 14
TGTGCCAGCAGACGCGATACTAAGGACATCTACGAGCAGTACTTC | CASRRDTKDIYEQYF | - | TRBJ2-7 | - | TRBV6-5 | 15
TGTGCCAGCAGCCTAGAAACACGGGAGGGCCTCTACGAGCAGTACTTC | CASSLETREGLYEQYF | TRBD2 | TRBJ2-7 | - | TRBV7-2 | 16
TGCGCCAGCAGGGGTGGACTAGTAGCGGCCAATGAGCAGTTCTTC | CASRGGLVAANEQFF | TRBD2 | TRBJ2-1 | - | TRBV5-1 | 15
TGCGCCAGCAGCCTGGACAGGGTACCCCAAGAGACCCAGTACTTC | CASSLDRVPQETQYF | TRBD1 | TRBJ2-5 | - | TRBV5-1 | 15
TGTGCCAGCAGCCCGGGACAGGCTCAGCGGGAGACCCAGTACTTC | CASSPGQAQRETQYF | TRBD1 | TRBJ2-5 | - | TRBV5-4 | 15
TGTGCCAGCAGAATGGACAGGGAAAACACCGGGGAGCTGTTTTTT | CASRMDRENTGELFF | TRBD1 | TRBJ2-2 | - | TRBV6-1 | 15
TGCGCCAGCAGCTTGATGGCCCAGGGCATTAATGAAAAACTGTTTTTT | CASSLMAQGINEKLFF | - | TRBJ1-4 | - | TRBV5-1 | 16
TGTGCCAGCAGACGGATAGGGGTTCTAAACACCGGGGAGCTGTTTTTT | CASRRIGVLNTGELFF | - | TRBJ2-2 | - | TRBV11-2 | 16
TGTGCCAGCAGCGCAGACAGGGGACATCAGCCCCAGCATTTT | CASSADRGHQPQHF | TRBD1 | TRBJ1-5 | once | TRBV9 | 14
TGCGCCAGCAGTGAGTCTATTCCATCCACCGGGGAGCTGTTTTTT | CASSESIPSTGELFF | - | TRBJ2-2 | - | TRBV10-2 | 15
TGTGCCAGCAACAGTCTTCGGACAGATACGCAGTATTTT | CASNSLRTDTQYF | - | TRBJ2-3 | - | TRBV2 | 13
TGTGCCAGCAGTTTAGACAGGGTCTACGAGCAGTACTTC | CASSLDRVYEQYF | TRBD1 | TRBJ2-7 | - | TRBV28 | 13
TGTGCCAGCAGCACGGGACTAGCGGGAGGCTACGAGCAGTACTTC | CASSTGLAGGYEQYF | TRBD2 | TRBJ2-7 | - | TRBV7-2 | 15
TGCGCCAGCAGCATACTAGCGGGAGGGCCTGACACCGGGGAGCTGTTTTTT | CASSILAGGPDTGELFF | TRBD2 | TRBJ2-2 | - | TRBV5-1 | 17
TGTGCCAGCATCGGGGGGGACAGTGGGGCCAACGTCCTGACTTTC | CASIGGDSGANVLTF | - | TRBJ2-6 | - | TRBV6-5 | 15
TGTGCCAGCAGTGAACCAGGGCCAACCCAAGGAACCCAGTACTTC | CASSEPGPTQGTQYF | - | TRBJ2-5 | - | TRBV25-1 | 15
TGTGCCAGCAGTGAATTGGGGAGGGGCGGCTACACCTTC | CASSELGRGGYTF | - | TRBJ1-2 | - | TRBV2 | 13
TGTGCCAGTAGTCCGCTAGAGGCACAGGATAGGAACTATGGCTACACCTTC | CASSPLEAQDRNYGYTF | - | TRBJ1-2 | - | TRBV19 | 17